These 11 T cell receptor beta chains originate from one sample sequenced in a study of blood T cell repertoires in COVID-19. Repertoires were generated with immunoSEQ multiplex PCR, while TCRdb's copy carries only in-frame clones and drops some. This table has about 87,000 clones, 90% appearing once. Sequenced material: peripheral blood. These receptors came from a man younger than 35 with COVID-19, enrolled during active disease.

The CDR3 sequence is CASRRTGGNQPQHF. The CDR3 DNA is TGTGCCAGCAGGCGGACAGGGGGCAATCAGCCCCAGCATTTT. The chain joins TRBV6-5 to TRBJ1-5; TRBD1 matches 9 bases. CDR1 is MNHEY and CDR2 is SVGAGI in the germline V gene. V was clipped by 6 bases and J by 2 bases; unmatched bases: 2. The CDR3 covers 14 residues.

The CDR3 DNA sequence: TGTGCCAGCAGTTACTCGGGACAGCTCGAGAGCTACGAGCAGTACTTC. It translates to CASSYSGQLESYEQYF. The V call is TRBV6-6, the J call TRBJ2-7; 7 bases fit TRBD1. J was trimmed by 3 bases and V by 0 bases; bases with no gene match: 8. CDR1 and CDR2 from the germline V gene are MNHNY and SVGAGI (reference sequence). This CDR3 comprises 16 residues.

The J gene is TRBJ2-7, the V gene TRBV2; 9 bases align to TRBD2. The ends lost 1 base at V and 3 bases at J; junction bases unmatched: 1. Germline CDR1 SNHLY, CDR2 FYNNEI. The CDR3 is made up of 14 amino acids. CDR3 DNA: TGTGCCAGCAGTGAAGGAGCGGGAGGCTACGAGCAGTACTTC. Its protein is CASSEGAGGYEQYF.

The J gene is TRBJ1-1, the V gene TRBV30; TRBD1 is a possible D gene (5 bases). CDR1 and CDR2 from the germline V gene are GTSNPN and SVGIG (reference sequence). The CDR3 has 16 amino acids. Between the trimmed V and J ends, which lost 2 bases and 2 bases, there was a span of 18 bases. The CDR3 region is CAWSIAAGGDNTEAFF. CDR3 bases: TGTGCCTGGAGTATAGCAGCCGGGGGGGATAACACTGAAGCTTTCTTT.

This rearrangement joins TRBV28 to TRBJ2-5; a possible D gene is TRBD2 (6 bases). The V end was cut by 3 bases, the J end by 5 bases, with 16 bases between. This CDR3 has 15 amino acids. Germline V gene lookup returns CDR1 MDHEN and CDR2 SYDVKM. The CDR3 DNA is TGTGCCAGCAGTTTCCTGACGGCGGGACGGGAGACCCAGTACTTC. Its translation is CASSFLTAGRETQYF.

The chain uses TRBV15 and TRBJ2-5; the D gene is possibly TRBD2 (5 bases). Trimming cost V 0 bases and J 5 bases, with 13 bases left between them. CDR3 length: 15 residues. Germline V gene sequence: CDR1 LNHNV, CDR2 YYDKDF (reference sequence). The CDR3 is CATSRDRGRSETQYF. In DNA form, the CDR3 reads TGTGCCACCAGCAGAGATCGTGGGAGAAGTGAGACCCAGTACTTC.

The genes are TRBV5-1 and TRBJ2-2; TRBD1 matches 7 bases. V was pared by 5 bases and J by 4 bases, with 5 bases of the junction left unmatched. Germline values: CDR1 SGHRS, CDR2 YFSETQ. There are 14 residues in the CDR3. For the CDR3, the DNA is TGCGCCAGCAGTACGACAGGGTTCACCGGGGAGCTGTTTTTT. It encodes CASSTTGFTGELFF.

This rearrangement joins TRBV28 to TRBJ2-5; 7 nucleotides align to TRBD2. Germline CDR1 is MDHEN and CDR2 is SYDVKM. V gave up 0 bases and J gave up 1 base; unmatched junction bases: 5. This CDR3 has 16 residues. Here the CDR3 DNA reads TGTGCCAGCAGTTTATGGGGCGGGAGTTCCCAAGAGACCCAGTACTTC. This gives the protein CASSLWGGSSQETQYF.

The chain has TRBV28 and TRBJ1-3; TRBD1 matches 9 bases. V lost 7 bases, J lost 0 bases, and 4 bases stayed unmatched. This CDR3 has 15 amino acids. Germline CDR1 is MDHEN and CDR2 is SYDVKM. The DNA of the CDR3 is TGTGCCAGCAAAACAGGGGGCTTCTCTGGAAACACCATATATTTT. Translating it yields CASKTGGFSGNTIYF.

This sequence joins TRBV4-3 and TRBJ2-1, with 12 bases fitting TRBD2. CDR1 is LGHNA, CDR2 YSLEER, per germline. With V trimmed by 0 bases and J by 4 bases, 1 base remained unmatched. This CDR3 has 16 amino acids. This CDR3 reads CASSQDLAGGYNEQFF. CDR3 sequence (DNA): TGCGCCAGCAGCCAAGATCTAGCGGGAGGGTACAATGAGCAGTTCTTC.

The rearrangement joins TRBV19 to TRBJ1-4, with D unclear. The CDR3 contains 17 residues. Trimming stripped 6 bases from V and 5 bases from J, with 22 bases between. CDR1 and CDR2 from the germline V gene are LNHDA and SQIVND (reference sequence). CDR3 amino acids: CASSTPRRPPGNEKLFF. The CDR3 coding sequence is TGTGCCAGTAGCACACCTCGGCGTCCCCCGGGGAATGAAAAACTGTTTTTT.